This T cell receptor beta chain originates from a study of regulatory T cells in long-lasting Graves disease. Study background: The antithyroid drugs taken by newly diagnosed Graves' patients had been used for under 3 months.

CDR3 regions were amplified by Arm-PCR using iRepertoire HTBI primers to build TCR beta libraries. TCRdb re-derived calls from the multiplex PCR reads in MiXCR, one entry per CDR3 protein. Of about 210,000 distinct CDR3 sequences in the sample, around a fifth are singletons; the top ten hold roughly 12%. This clonotype was recorded many times. Specified time point: newly diagnosed GD, antithyroid drugs for less than 3 months. PBMC RNA was the source of the TCR library. The sample was also reused in another study, on T cells in Graves' hyperthyroidism and ophthalmopathy. That study adds: Researchers barred patients who had uncontrolled infection, other autoimmune disease, pregnancy or lactation.

This sample comprised peripheral blood mononuclear cells (PBMCs), obtained at new diagnosis, from a patient treated with antithyroid drugs. This TCR came from a woman in her 30s with Graves disease.

CDR3 in amino acids: CASSHTPPVETQYF. Here the CDR3 DNA reads TGTGCCAGCAGCCACACGCCCCCCGTCGAGACCCAGTACTTC. The chain recombines TRBV4-2 with TRBJ2-5; D gene ambiguous. CDR3 length: 14 amino acids. With 3 bases removed from V and 5 bases from J, the gap between germline ends came to 13 bases. Germline V lookup: CDR1 LGHNA, CDR2 YNFKEQ.